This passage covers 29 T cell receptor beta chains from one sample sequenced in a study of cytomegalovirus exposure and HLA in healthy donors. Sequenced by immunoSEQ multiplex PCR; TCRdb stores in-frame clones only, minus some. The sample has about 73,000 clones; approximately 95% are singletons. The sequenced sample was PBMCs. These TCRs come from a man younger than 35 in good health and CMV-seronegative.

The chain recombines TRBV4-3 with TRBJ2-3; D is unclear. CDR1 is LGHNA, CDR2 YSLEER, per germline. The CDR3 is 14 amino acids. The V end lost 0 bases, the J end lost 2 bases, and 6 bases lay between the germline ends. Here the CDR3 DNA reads TGCGCCAGCAGCCAAGATCTCCTCACAGATACGCAGTATTTT. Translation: CASSQDLLTDTQYF.

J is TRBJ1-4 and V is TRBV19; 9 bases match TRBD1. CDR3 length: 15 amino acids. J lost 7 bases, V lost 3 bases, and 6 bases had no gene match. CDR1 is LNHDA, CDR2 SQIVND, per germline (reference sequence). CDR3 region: CASSILGQGGEKLFF. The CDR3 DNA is TGTGCCAGTAGTATTCTGGGACAGGGCGGTGAAAAACTGTTTTTT.

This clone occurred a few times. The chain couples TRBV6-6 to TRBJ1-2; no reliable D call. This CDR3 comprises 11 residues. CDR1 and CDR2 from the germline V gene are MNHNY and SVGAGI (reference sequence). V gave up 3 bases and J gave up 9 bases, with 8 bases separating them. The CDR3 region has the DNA TGTGCCAGCAGTTATGCACAGAGCTACACCTTC. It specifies CASSYAQSYTF.

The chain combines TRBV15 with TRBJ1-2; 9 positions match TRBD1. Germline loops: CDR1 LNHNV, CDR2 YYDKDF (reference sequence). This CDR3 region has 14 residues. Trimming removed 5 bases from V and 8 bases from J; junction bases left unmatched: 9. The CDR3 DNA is TGTGCCACCAGCCGTACCGGGACAGGGAGCGGCTACACCTTC. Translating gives CATSRTGTGSGYTF.

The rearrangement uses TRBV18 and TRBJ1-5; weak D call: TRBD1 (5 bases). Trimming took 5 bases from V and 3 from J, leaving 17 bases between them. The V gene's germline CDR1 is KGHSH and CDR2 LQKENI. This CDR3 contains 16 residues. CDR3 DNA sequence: TGTGCCAGCTCAGCGCAGGGCAGGACGATCAATCAGCCCCAGCATTTT. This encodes CASSAQGRTINQPQHF.

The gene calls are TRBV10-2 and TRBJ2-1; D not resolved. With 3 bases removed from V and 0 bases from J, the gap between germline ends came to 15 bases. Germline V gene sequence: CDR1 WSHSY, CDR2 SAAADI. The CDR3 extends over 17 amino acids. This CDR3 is CASSEVSHSTSYNEQFF. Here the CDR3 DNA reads TGCGCCAGCAGTGAAGTGAGCCACTCCACCTCCTACAATGAGCAGTTCTTC.

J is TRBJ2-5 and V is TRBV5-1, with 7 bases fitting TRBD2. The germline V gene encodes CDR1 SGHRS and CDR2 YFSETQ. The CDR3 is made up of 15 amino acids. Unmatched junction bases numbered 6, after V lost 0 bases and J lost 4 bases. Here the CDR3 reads CASSLGAGVGETQYF. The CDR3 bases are TGCGCCAGCAGCTTGGGGGCGGGGGTAGGAGAGACCCAGTACTTC.

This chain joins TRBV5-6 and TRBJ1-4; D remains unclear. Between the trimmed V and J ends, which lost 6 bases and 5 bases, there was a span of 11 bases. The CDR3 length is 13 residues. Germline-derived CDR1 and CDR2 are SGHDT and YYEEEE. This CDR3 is CASNHWYNEKLFF. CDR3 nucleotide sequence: TGTGCCAGCAACCACTGGTACAATGAAAAACTGTTTTTT.

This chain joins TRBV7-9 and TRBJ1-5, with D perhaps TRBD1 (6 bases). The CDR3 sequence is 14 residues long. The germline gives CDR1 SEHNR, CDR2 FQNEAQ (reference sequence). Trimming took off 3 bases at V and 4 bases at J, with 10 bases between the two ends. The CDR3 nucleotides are TGTGCCAGCAGCTTCTCGACAGGTAATCAGCCCCAGCATTTT. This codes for CASSFSTGNQPQHF.

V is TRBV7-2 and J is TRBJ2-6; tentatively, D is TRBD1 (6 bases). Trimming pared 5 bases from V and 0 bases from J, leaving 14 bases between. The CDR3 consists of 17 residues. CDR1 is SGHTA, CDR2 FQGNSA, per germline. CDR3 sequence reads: CASSRDTAISGANVLTF. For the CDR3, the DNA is TGTGCCAGCAGCCGGGACACCGCGATCTCTGGGGCCAACGTCCTGACTTTC.

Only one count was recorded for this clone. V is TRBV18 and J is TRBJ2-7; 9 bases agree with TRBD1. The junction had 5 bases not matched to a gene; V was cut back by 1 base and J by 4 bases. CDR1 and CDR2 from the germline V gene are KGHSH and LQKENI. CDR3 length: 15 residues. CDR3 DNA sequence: TGTGCCAGCTCACCACTGGGGACAGGGCAATACGAGCAGTACTTC. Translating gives CASSPLGTGQYEQYF.

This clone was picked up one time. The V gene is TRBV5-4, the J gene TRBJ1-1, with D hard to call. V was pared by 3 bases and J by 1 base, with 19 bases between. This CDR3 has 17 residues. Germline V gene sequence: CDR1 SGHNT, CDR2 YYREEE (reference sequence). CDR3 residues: CASSYRVSSGGNTEAFF. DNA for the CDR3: TGTGCCAGCAGCTATCGGGTGTCTTCGGGAGGGAACACTGAAGCTTTCTTT.

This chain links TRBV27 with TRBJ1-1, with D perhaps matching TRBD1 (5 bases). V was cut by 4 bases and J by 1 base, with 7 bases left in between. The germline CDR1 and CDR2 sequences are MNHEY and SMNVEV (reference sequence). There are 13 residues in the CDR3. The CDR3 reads CASSSRENTEAFF. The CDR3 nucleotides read TGTGCCAGCAGTTCCAGGGAGAACACTGAAGCTTTCTTT.

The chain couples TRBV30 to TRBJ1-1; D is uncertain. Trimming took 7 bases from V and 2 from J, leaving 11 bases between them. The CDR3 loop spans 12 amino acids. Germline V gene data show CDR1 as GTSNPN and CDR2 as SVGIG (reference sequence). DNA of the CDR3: TGTGCCTACATCGGGGTCAACACTGAAGCTTTCTTT. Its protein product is CAYIGVNTEAFF. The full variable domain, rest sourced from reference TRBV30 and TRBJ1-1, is SQTIHQWPATLVQPVGSPLSLECTVEGTSNPNLYWYRQAAGRGLQLLFYSVGIGQISSEVPQNLSASRPQDRQFILSSKKLLLSDSGFYLCAYIGVNTEAFFGQGTRLTVV.

For the CDR3, the DNA is TGTGCCAGCAGCCAACAGGGGAAAGGCGAGCAGTACTTC. Translation: CASSQQGKGEQYF. The V gene is TRBV27, the J gene TRBJ2-7; 7 bases fit TRBD1. CDR1 MNHEY and CDR2 SMNVEV come from the germline V gene (reference sequence). V was pared by 6 bases and J by 6 bases, with 8 bases of the junction left unmatched. The length of the CDR3 is 13 residues.

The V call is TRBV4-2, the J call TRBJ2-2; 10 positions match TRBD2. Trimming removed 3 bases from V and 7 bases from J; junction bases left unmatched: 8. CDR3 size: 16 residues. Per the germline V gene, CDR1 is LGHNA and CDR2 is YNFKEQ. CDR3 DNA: TGTGCCAGCAGCCAGTTGGGACTAGCGCGGGACGGGGAGCTGTTTTTT. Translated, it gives CASSQLGLARDGELFF.

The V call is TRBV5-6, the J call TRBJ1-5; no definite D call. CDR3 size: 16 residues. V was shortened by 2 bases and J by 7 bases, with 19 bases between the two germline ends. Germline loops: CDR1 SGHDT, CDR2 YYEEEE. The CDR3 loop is CASSFWPRGLGQPQHF. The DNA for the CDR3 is TGTGCCAGCAGCTTCTGGCCTCGGGGATTAGGCCAGCCCCAGCATTTT.

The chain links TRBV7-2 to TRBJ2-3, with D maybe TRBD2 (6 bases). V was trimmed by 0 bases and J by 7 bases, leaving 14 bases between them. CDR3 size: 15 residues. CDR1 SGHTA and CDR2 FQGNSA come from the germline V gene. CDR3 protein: CASSLAGGNEYTQYF. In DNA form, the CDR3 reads TGTGCCAGCAGCTTAGCGGGGGGTAACGAATATACGCAGTATTTT.

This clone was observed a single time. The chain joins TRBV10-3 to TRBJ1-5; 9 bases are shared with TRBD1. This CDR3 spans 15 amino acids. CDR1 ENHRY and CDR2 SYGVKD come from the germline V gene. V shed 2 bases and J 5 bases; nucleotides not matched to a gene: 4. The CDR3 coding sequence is TGTGCCATCAGTGAGGTACAGGGGGCCGATCAGCCCCAGCATTTT. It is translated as CAISEVQGADQPQHF.

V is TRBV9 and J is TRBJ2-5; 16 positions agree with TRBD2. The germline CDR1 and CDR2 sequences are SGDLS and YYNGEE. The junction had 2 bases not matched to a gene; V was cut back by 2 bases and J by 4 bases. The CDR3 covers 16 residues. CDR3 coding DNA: TGTGCCAGCAGCGTGGGACTAGCGGGGGGGGGAGAGACCCAGTACTTC. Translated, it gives CASSVGLAGGGETQYF. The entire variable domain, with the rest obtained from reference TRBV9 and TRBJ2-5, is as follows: DSGVTQTPKHLITATGQRVTLRCSPRSGDLSVYWYQQSLDQGLQFLIQYYNGEERAKGNILERFSAQQFPDLHSELNLSSLELGDSALYFCASSVGLAGGGETQYFGPGTRLLVL.

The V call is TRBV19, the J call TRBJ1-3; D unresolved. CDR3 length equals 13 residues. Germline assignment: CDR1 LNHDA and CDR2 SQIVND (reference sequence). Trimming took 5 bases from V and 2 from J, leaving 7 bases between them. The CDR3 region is CASSVSPGNTIYF. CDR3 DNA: TGTGCCAGTAGTGTATCTCCTGGAAACACCATATATTTT.

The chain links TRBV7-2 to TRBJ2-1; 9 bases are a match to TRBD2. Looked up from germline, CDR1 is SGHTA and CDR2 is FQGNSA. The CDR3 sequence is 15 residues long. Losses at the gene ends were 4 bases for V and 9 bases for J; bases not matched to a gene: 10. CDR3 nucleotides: TGTGCCAGCAGCTCCATTCGAGCGGGGGGTAGTGAGCAGTTCTTC. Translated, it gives CASSSIRAGGSEQFF.

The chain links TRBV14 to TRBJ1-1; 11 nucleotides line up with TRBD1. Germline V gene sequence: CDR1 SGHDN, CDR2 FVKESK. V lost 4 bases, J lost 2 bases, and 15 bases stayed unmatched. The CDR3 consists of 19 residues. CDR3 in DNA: TGTGCCAGCAGCCTCAACATCGGGGGGACAGGGGGGATTAACACTGAAGCTTTCTTT. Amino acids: CASSLNIGGTGGINTEAFF.

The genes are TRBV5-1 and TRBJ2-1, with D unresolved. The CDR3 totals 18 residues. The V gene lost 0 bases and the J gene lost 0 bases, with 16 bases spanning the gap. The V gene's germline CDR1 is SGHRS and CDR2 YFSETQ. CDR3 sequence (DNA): TGCGCCAGCAGCTTGGACAAGTCGAATTACCTCTCCTACAATGAGCAGTTCTTC. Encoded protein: CASSLDKSNYLSYNEQFF.

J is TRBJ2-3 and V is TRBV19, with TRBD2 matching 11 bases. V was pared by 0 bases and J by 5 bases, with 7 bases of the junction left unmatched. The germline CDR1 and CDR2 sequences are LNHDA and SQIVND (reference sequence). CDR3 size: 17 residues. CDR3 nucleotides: TGTGCCAGTAGTATAGACCCGACTAGCGGGGCACGAGATACGCAGTATTTT. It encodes CASSIDPTSGARDTQYF.

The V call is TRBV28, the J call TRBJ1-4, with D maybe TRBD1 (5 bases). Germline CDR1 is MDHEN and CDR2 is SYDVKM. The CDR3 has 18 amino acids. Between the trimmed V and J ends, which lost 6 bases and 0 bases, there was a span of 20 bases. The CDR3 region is CASSPIQGTGATNEKLFF. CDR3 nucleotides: TGTGCCAGCAGCCCTATTCAGGGAACGGGGGCAACTAATGAAAAACTGTTTTTT.

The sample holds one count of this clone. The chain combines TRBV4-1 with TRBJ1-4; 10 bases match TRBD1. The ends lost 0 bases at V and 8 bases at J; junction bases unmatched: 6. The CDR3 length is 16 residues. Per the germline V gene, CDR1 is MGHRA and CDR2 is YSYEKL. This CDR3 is CASSQDLGQGYEKLFF. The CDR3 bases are TGCGCCAGCAGCCAAGATTTGGGACAGGGGTACGAAAAACTGTTTTTT.

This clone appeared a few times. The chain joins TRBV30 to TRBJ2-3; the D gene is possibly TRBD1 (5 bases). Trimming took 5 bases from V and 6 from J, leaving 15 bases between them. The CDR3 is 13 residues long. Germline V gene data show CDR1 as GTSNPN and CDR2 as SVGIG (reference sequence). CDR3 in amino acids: CAWGLAGWDTQYF. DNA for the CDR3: TGTGCCTGGGGTCTGGCAGGGTGGGATACGCAGTATTTT. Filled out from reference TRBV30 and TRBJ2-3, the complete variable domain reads SQTIHQWPATLVQPVGSPLSLECTVEGTSNPNLYWYRQAAGRGLQLLFYSVGIGQISSEVPQNLSASRPQDRQFILSSKKLLLSDSGFYLCAWGLAGWDTQYFGPGTRLTVL.

The CDR3 DNA follows: TGTGCCGACAGAGGACAGGGTAGGTTCGAGCAGTACTTC. It specifies CADRGQGRFEQYF. This chain links TRBV11-2 with TRBJ2-7; 8 bases agree with TRBD1. Trimming removed 11 bases from V and 6 bases from J; junction bases left unmatched: 12. The CDR3 consists of 13 residues. Germline V CDR1 and CDR2: SGHAT, FQNNGV.